Listed here are 24 T cell receptor beta chains from one sample, sequenced in a study of OX40 agonist ivuxolimab in advanced cancers. Libraries were prepared by immunoSEQ multiplex PCR; TCRdb keeps only in-frame clonotypes and omits some of them. Of 60,000 to 70,000 clones in the sample, about 91% were seen once. This material consisted of CD4+ or CD8+ T cells sorted from blood, taken in a trial of the OX40 agonist ivuxolimab. These receptors originate from an adult with an advanced solid tumor such as melanoma, head and neck, liver or kidney cancer.

This chain connects TRBV7-8 to TRBJ1-2; D remains ambiguous. The CDR3 consists of 15 residues. Between the trimmed V and J ends, which lost 1 base and 6 bases, there was a span of 15 bases. CDR1 is SGHVS and CDR2 is FQNEAQ in the germline V gene. The CDR3, as DNA: TGTGCCAGCAGCTTAGATCCGGGGTCATTCGATGGCTACACCTTC. Protein: CASSLDPGSFDGYTF.

This chain connects TRBV4-1 to TRBJ1-1, with D possibly TRBD1 on 6 matching bases. The CDR3 consists of 14 residues. Trimming left V 4 bases short and J 1 base short, with 10 bases between. Germline V gives CDR1 MGHRA, CDR2 YSYEKL. The CDR3 reads CASSPGDKNTEAFF. CDR3 in DNA: TGCGCCAGCAGCCCCGGGGACAAGAACACTGAAGCTTTCTTT.

As for this clone: Other DNA sequences in the same sample also yield this CDR3. The chain employs TRBV7-6 and TRBJ2-7; 10 nucleotides line up with TRBD2. The CDR3 is 15 residues long. V lost 5 bases and J lost 0; bases outside the gene matches: 4. CDR1 is SGHVS and CDR2 is FNYEAQ in the germline V gene. CDR3 protein: CASSPGLADSYEQYF. In DNA, the CDR3 is TGTGCCAGCAGCCCAGGACTAGCGGACTCCTACGAGCAGTACTTC.

This chain links TRBV29-1 with TRBJ1-2; D gene unclear. Germline CDR1 is SQVTM and CDR2 is ANQGSEA. V lost 5 bases and J 8 bases, leaving 24 bases between the germline ends. This CDR3 region has 15 residues. CDR3 region: CSVSEGEGGRLGYTF. Written as DNA, the CDR3 is TGCAGCGTTAGTGAGGGAGAAGGAGGGCGATTAGGCTACACCTTC.

V and J are TRBV4-3 and TRBJ2-1; D gene unclear. The CDR3 loop spans 14 amino acids. Looked up from germline, CDR1 is LGHNA and CDR2 is YSLEER. Trimming stripped 1 base from V and 5 bases from J, with 9 bases between. The CDR3 DNA reads as TGCGCCAGCAGCCAAGTCCTGTCTAACAATGAGCAGTTCTTC. It translates to CASSQVLSNNEQFF.

The chain employs TRBV4-1 and TRBJ2-1, with 9 bases lining up with TRBD1. Germline values: CDR1 MGHRA, CDR2 YSYEKL. The CDR3 spans 17 residues. V lost 0 bases to trimming and J lost 7 bases; unmatched junction nucleotides: 10. The CDR3 nucleotides read TGCGCCAGCAGCCAAGATCTCGGACAGGGGTTTTGGAATGAGCAGTTCTTC. Protein sequence: CASSQDLGQGFWNEQFF.

V gene TRBV27 combines with J gene TRBJ2-5, with D perhaps matching TRBD1 (5 bases). V shed 3 bases and J shed 2 bases, with 19 bases lying between them. CDR1 and CDR2 (germline): MNHEY, SMNVEV (reference sequence). The CDR3 loop spans 17 amino acids. This chain's CDR3 is CASSFRQSERGQETQYF. As DNA, the CDR3 is TGTGCCAGCAGTTTTCGACAGTCGGAAAGGGGACAAGAGACCCAGTACTTC.

DNA for the CDR3: TGTGCCAGCAGTTTAGGGAGCCTCTACGAGCAGTACTTC. Translated, it gives CASSLGSLYEQYF. The chain employs TRBV28 and TRBJ2-7, with a tentative D call TRBD2 (5 bases). The CDR3 extends over 13 amino acids. Trimming stripped 2 bases from V and 3 bases from J, with 8 bases between. The germline V gene has CDR1 MDHEN and CDR2 SYDVKM. The entire variable domain, with the rest obtained from reference TRBV28 and TRBJ2-7, is as follows: DVKVTQSSRYLVKRTGEKVFLECVQDMDHENMFWYRQDPGLGLRLIYFSYDVKMKEKGDIPEGYSVSREKKERFSLILESASTNQTSMYLCASSLGSLYEQYFGPGTRLTVT.

The V and J genes are TRBV5-1 and TRBJ2-7; D gene ambiguous. The CDR3 has 12 amino acids. Trimming took 2 bases from V and 7 from J, leaving 10 bases between them. Germline values: CDR1 SGHRS, CDR2 YFSETQ. The CDR3 loop reads CASSFPVREQYF. CDR3 nucleotides: TGCGCCAGCAGCTTCCCGGTGAGGGAGCAGTACTTC.

This chain links TRBV7-8 with TRBJ1-1, with 10 bases that match TRBD1. The CDR3 runs to 18 residues. Germline assignment: CDR1 SGHVS and CDR2 FQNEAQ. Unmatched junction bases numbered 10, after V lost 3 bases and J lost 0 bases. CDR3 residues: CASSFPSDRGLMNTEAFF. The CDR3 DNA is TGTGCCAGCAGCTTCCCCTCCGACAGGGGGCTGATGAACACTGAAGCTTTCTTT.

V and J are TRBV7-2 and TRBJ2-2; D might be TRBD2 (5 bases). Trimming removed 3 bases from V and 2 bases from J, with 10 bases in between. This CDR3 comprises 15 residues. In germline, CDR1 is SGHTA, CDR2 FQGNSA. CDR3 residues: CASSLSGANTGELFF. DNA of the CDR3: TGTGCCAGCAGCTTGAGCGGAGCAAACACCGGGGAGCTGTTTTTT.

The chain recombines TRBV12-5 with TRBJ2-1; D uncertain. Deletions cut 1 base from V and 4 bases from J, with 17 bases between. The CDR3 covers 17 residues. The germline V gene encodes CDR1 LGHNT and CDR2 FRNRAP. CDR3 in amino acids: CASGLARLGPLYNEQFF. The CDR3, as DNA: TGTGCTAGTGGTTTGGCCCGCCTGGGCCCCTTATACAATGAGCAGTTCTTC.

V is TRBV4-3 and J is TRBJ2-1; 7 nucleotides line up with TRBD2. This CDR3 is built from 14 residues. Trimming cost V 4 bases and J 1 base; bases outside gene matches: 1. CDR1 and CDR2 (germline): LGHNA, YSLEER. This CDR3 is CASSLGRSYNEQFF. In DNA form, the CDR3 reads TGCGCCAGCAGCCTCGGGAGGTCCTACAATGAGCAGTTCTTC.

The rearrangement joins TRBV5-5 to TRBJ2-1; a possible D gene is TRBD1 (5 bases). The CDR3 consists of 18 residues. The germline CDR1 and CDR2 sequences are SGHKS and YYEKEE (reference sequence). V lost 0 bases to trimming and J lost 3 bases, with 19 bases between them. CDR3 sequence (DNA): TGTGCCAGCAGCTTGGAGGGGCGTGATCAGACAGTCTACAATGAGCAGTTCTTC. Translating gives CASSLEGRDQTVYNEQFF.

This sequence joins TRBV5-1 and TRBJ2-5, with D maybe TRBD1 (6 bases). The closer fit of TRBJ2-7 to the DNA end suggests the J call may be wrong. The CDR3 is 13 residues long. Germline V gene data show CDR1 as SGHRS and CDR2 as YFSETQ. The CDR3 sequence is CASTPDRTHEQYF. The CDR3 DNA sequence: TGCGCCAGCACCCCAGACAGGACTCACGAGCAGTACTTC.

J is TRBJ1-2 and V is TRBV7-9; TRBD1 matches at 8 bases. The V gene's germline CDR1 is SEHNR and CDR2 FQNEAQ (reference sequence). There are 14 residues in the CDR3. Trimming removed 6 bases from V and 0 bases from J; junction bases left unmatched: 3. CDR3 sequence reads: CASSMGQANYGYTF. The CDR3 DNA is TGTGCCAGCAGTATGGGACAGGCTAACTATGGCTACACCTTC.

V gene TRBV4-1 combines with J gene TRBJ2-5; the match to TRBD1 covers 8 bases. The J call may be faulty, since TRBJ2-7 better matches the DNA end. The CDR3 spans 14 residues. Germline CDR1 and CDR2: MGHRA and YSYEKL. CDR3 region: CASSQEGQGYEQYF. The CDR3 nucleotides read TGCGCCAGCAGCCAGGAAGGACAGGGCTACGAGCAGTACTTC.

V and J are TRBV18 and TRBJ2-5; TRBD1 might be the D (6 bases). Per germline, CDR1 KGHSH and CDR2 LQKENI. The CDR3 length is 16 residues. V shed 3 bases and J shed 1 base, with 15 bases lying between them. Here the CDR3 reads CASSPDRSPLQETQYF. The DNA for the CDR3 is TGTGCCAGCTCACCTGACAGGTCCCCCCTCCAAGAGACCCAGTACTTC.

The chain employs TRBV28 and TRBJ1-1; D uncertain. Germline V CDR1 and CDR2: MDHEN, SYDVKM. The CDR3 has 12 amino acids. The ends were cut back, 4 bases at V and 3 bases at J, with 6 bases in the middle. The DNA of the CDR3 is TGTGCCAGCAGTTCTCAATACACTGAAGCTTTCTTT. This gives the protein CASSSQYTEAFF.

This clone was observed a handful of times. V is TRBV4-2 and J is TRBJ1-1, with D perhaps TRBD1 (6 bases). V was pared by 1 base and J by 4 bases, with 13 bases between. The CDR3 sequence is 15 residues long. The germline V gene has CDR1 LGHNA and CDR2 YNFKEQ. The CDR3 loop is CASSQVLGATTEAFF. Here the CDR3 DNA reads TGTGCCAGCAGCCAAGTTCTGGGGGCCACCACTGAAGCTTTCTTT.

This clone has a handful of counts. Within the sample, other DNA sequences also encode this same CDR3. CDR3 in amino acids: CASSDSYEQYF. The DNA of the CDR3 is TGCGCCAGCAGCGATTCCTACGAGCAGTACTTC. V usage is TRBV10-1 and J usage is TRBJ2-7; no clear D gene. V lost 6 bases and J 1 base, leaving 4 bases between the germline ends. CDR3 length: 11 amino acids. Germline loops: CDR1 WNHNN, CDR2 SYGVQD (reference sequence).

The rearrangement links TRBV5-1 to TRBJ2-4; 7 bases agree with TRBD2. V dropped 0 bases and J dropped 7; count of bases not matched to a gene: 13. This CDR3 region has 17 residues. The germline V gene has CDR1 SGHRS and CDR2 YFSETQ. This chain's CDR3 is CASSLGLAGEKENIQYF. CDR3 DNA: TGCGCCAGCAGCTTGGGTCTGGCGGGAGAAAAAGAGAACATTCAGTACTTC.

The table lists this clone with a count of one. The rearrangement links TRBV4-1 to TRBJ1-4, with 10 nucleotides matching TRBD1. The CDR3 is 15 amino acids. In germline, CDR1 is MGHRA, CDR2 YSYEKL. The junction had 5 bases not matched to a gene; V was cut back by 3 bases and J by 7 bases. CDR3 sequence: CASSQGQGSAEKLFF. Written as DNA, the CDR3 is TGCGCCAGCAGCCAGGGACAGGGGAGTGCTGAAAAACTGTTTTTT.

This chain uses TRBV28 with TRBJ2-1; possibly TRBD2 for D (6 bases). The V gene's germline CDR1 is MDHEN and CDR2 SYDVKM. The CDR3 loop spans 12 amino acids. V was shortened by 8 bases and J by 7 bases, with 12 bases between the two germline ends. This CDR3 is CASDGSVNEQFF. In DNA form, the CDR3 reads TGTGCCAGCGACGGGAGTGTAAATGAGCAGTTCTTC.